Listed below are T cell receptor beta chains from one sample, sequenced in a study of blood T cell repertoires in COVID-19. Method: immunoSEQ multiplex PCR; TCRdb's copy keeps in-frame clones and lacks some. In the table there are around 250,000 clones, approximately 90% of which are singletons. The specimen was PBMCs or T cells enriched from blood (not recorded which). These receptors were obtained from a woman aged 30 to 39 with acute COVID-19. The CDR3 runs from the conserved cysteine through the conserved F or W. A D gene is named only where the DNA matches it firmly. A row's size may be missing; if present it is once, few, many or a size class.

D: NA; V: TRBV27; size: NA; J: TRBJ2-1; DNA: TGTGCCAGTTCCCCCGGGAGCTTTTACAATGAGCAGTTCTTC; CDR3: CASSPGSFYNEQFF
D: NA; V: TRBV12-3/TRBV12-4; size: NA; J: TRBJ1-1; DNA: TGTGCCAGCAGCCGTGACACTGAAGCTTTCTTT; CDR3: CASSRDTEAFF
D: NA; V: TRBV5-4; size: NA; J: TRBJ2-7; DNA: TGTGCCAGCAGCTTAGAACCAACAGGATTGTCCTACGAGCAGTACTTC; CDR3: CASSLEPTGLSYEQYF
D: NA; V: TRBV28; size: NA; J: TRBJ2-7; DNA: TGTGCCAGCAGGAAGGACGGACAGTTCTACGAGCAGTACTTC; CDR3: CASRKDGQFYEQYF
D: TRBD2; V: TRBV7-6; size: NA; J: TRBJ2-7; DNA: TGTGCCAGCAGCTCCAGGGGACTAGCAGGGTACGAGCAGTACTTC; CDR3: CASSSRGLAGYEQYF
D: TRBD1; V: TRBV27; size: once; J: TRBJ2-7; DNA: TGTGCCAGCAGTTCACGGACAGGGCCCTACGAGCAGTACTTC; CDR3: CASSSRTGPYEQYF
D: TRBD2; V: TRBV9; size: NA; J: TRBJ2-3; DNA: TGTGCCAGCAGCACTAGCGGGAGGACAGATACGCAGTATTTT; CDR3: CASSTSGRTDTQYF
D: NA; V: TRBV5-4; size: once; J: TRBJ2-2; DNA: TGTGCCAGCAGCTCCTGGGCGGGGACCGGGGAGCTGTTTTTT; CDR3: CASSSWAGTGELFF
D: NA; V: TRBV18; size: NA; J: TRBJ1-5; DNA: TGTGCCAGCTCACCTCCCGGGTGGGACACCAATCAGCCCCAGCATTTT; CDR3: CASSPPGWDTNQPQHF
D: NA; V: TRBV18; size: NA; J: TRBJ1-5; DNA: TGTGCCAGCTCACCACAGGGGCAATCGGGTCAGCCCCAGCATTTT; CDR3: CASSPQGQSGQPQHF
D: NA; V: TRBV27; size: NA; J: TRBJ2-3; DNA: TGTGCCAGCAGTTTAGAAAGGGGTAAAGATACGCAGTATTTT; CDR3: CASSLERGKDTQYF
D: TRBD2; V: TRBV4-2; size: NA; J: TRBJ2-3; DNA: TGTGCCAGCAGCCAAGAAATCCTAGCGGGGACCCTATCTAGCACAGATACGCAGTATTTT; CDR3: CASSQEILAGTLSSTDTQYF
D: TRBD1; V: TRBV4-3; size: NA; J: TRBJ1-4; DNA: TGCGCCAGCAGCCAAGGTCATGACAGGGGAATCGAAAAACTGTTTTTT; CDR3: CASSQGHDRGIEKLFF
D: NA; V: TRBV21-1; size: NA; J: TRBJ1-1; DNA: TGTGCCAGCAGCAAAAGGGGGTGGGCGAGGAACACTGAAGCTTTCTTT; CDR3: CASSKRGWARNTEAFF
D: TRBD1; V: TRBV24-1; size: once; J: TRBJ2-7; DNA: TGTGCCACCAGTGATGGCCGGGACAGTCTCTACGAGCAGTACTTC; CDR3: CATSDGRDSLYEQYF
D: NA; V: TRBV30; size: NA; J: TRBJ2-6; DNA: TGTGCCTGGAGTCAGATCCCTGGGGCCAACGTCCTGACTTTC; CDR3: CAWSQIPGANVLTF
D: NA; V: TRBV27; size: NA; J: TRBJ1-6; DNA: TGTGCCAGCAGCATCGGACAGCCTTATAATTCACCCCTCCACTTT; CDR3: CASSIGQPYNSPLHF
D: TRBD2; V: TRBV27; size: NA; J: TRBJ2-1; DNA: TGTGCCAGCAGTTTATCGGCTAGCGGGAGTAGAGGCAATGAGCAGTTCTTC; CDR3: CASSLSASGSRGNEQFF
D: NA; V: TRBV29-1; size: NA; J: TRBJ2-1; DNA: TGCAGCGTACTCCCTCTAGCGATCGGGGGCAATGAGCAGTTCTTC; CDR3: CSVLPLAIGGNEQFF
D: TRBD1; V: TRBV5-5; size: NA; J: TRBJ1-5; DNA: TGTGCCAGCACCCAAACCGGGACAGGGGGTAATCAGCCCCAGCATTTT; CDR3: CASTQTGTGGNQPQHF
D: NA; V: TRBV7-8; size: NA; J: TRBJ2-6; DNA: TGTGCCAGCAGCTCGAGCTCTGGGGCCAACGTCCTGACTTTC; CDR3: CASSSSSGANVLTF
D: NA; V: TRBV18; size: once; J: TRBJ1-5; DNA: TGTGCCAGCTCACCATTCGAACAGGGAGGCAATCAGCCCCAGCATTTT; CDR3: CASSPFEQGGNQPQHF
D: NA; V: TRBV7-9; size: once; J: TRBJ2-5; DNA: TGTGCCAGCAGCTTAGGACGACTAGTCCAAGAGACCCAGTACTTC; CDR3: CASSLGRLVQETQYF
D: TRBD2; V: TRBV3-1/TRBV3-2; size: NA; J: TRBJ2-2; DNA: TGTGCCAGCAGCCAGATGGGAGGGAGTACAACCGGGGAGCTGTTTTTT; CDR3: CASSQMGGSTTGELFF
D: NA; V: TRBV21-1; size: NA; J: TRBJ1-5; DNA: TGTGCCAGCAGCATTCGGACAGGGGGCAACCAGCCCCAGCATTTT; CDR3: CASSIRTGGNQPQHF
D: TRBD2; V: TRBV19; size: NA; J: TRBJ2-1; DNA: TGTGCCAGTAGTATAGATCCCCGAGCGGGAGGCCACCGGGCTGAGCAGTTCTTC; CDR3: CASSIDPRAGGHRAEQFF
D: NA; V: TRBV5-6; size: NA; J: TRBJ2-7; DNA: TGTGCCAGCAGCTTGGTGAGCACTACCTACGAGCAGTACTTC; CDR3: CASSLVSTTYEQYF
D: NA; V: TRBV18; size: NA; J: TRBJ2-7; DNA: TGTGCCAGCTCAATTGGAGGGAGCCTTCTTTACGAGCAGTACTTC; CDR3: CASSIGGSLLYEQYF
D: TRBD2; V: TRBV11-2; size: NA; J: TRBJ2-3; DNA: TGTGCCAGCAGCTTAGGCGTACTAGCGGGAGTAAAGACAGATACGCAGTATTTT; CDR3: CASSLGVLAGVKTDTQYF
D: TRBD2; V: TRBV24-1; size: NA; J: TRBJ2-1; DNA: TGTGCCACCAGTGTCGGACTAGCGGGGACCTACAATGAGCAGTTCTTC; CDR3: CATSVGLAGTYNEQFF
D: NA; V: TRBV3-1/TRBV3-2; size: NA; J: TRBJ1-1; DNA: TGTGCCAGCAGCCACTCAGGGTGGAACACTGAAGCTTTCTTT; CDR3: CASSHSGWNTEAFF
D: NA; V: TRBV21-1; size: NA; J: TRBJ2-1; DNA: TGTGCCAGCAGCAAAGGGAGCGGGAGTCGTTACAATGAGCAGTTCTTC; CDR3: CASSKGSGSRYNEQFF
D: TRBD1; V: TRBV7-9; size: few; J: TRBJ1-1; DNA: TGTGCCAGCAGCTTAAGCCAGGGGGAGATGAACACTGAAGCTTTCTTT; CDR3: CASSLSQGEMNTEAFF
D: TRBD1; V: TRBV24-1; size: NA; J: TRBJ1-2; DNA: TGTGCCACCAGTGACCCGACAGGGCGCTATGGCTACACCTTC; CDR3: CATSDPTGRYGYTF
D: NA; V: TRBV29-1; size: NA; J: TRBJ2-3; DNA: TGCAGCGTTGAAGACCAGACTAGTAAACCAGATACGCAGTATTTT; CDR3: CSVEDQTSKPDTQYF
D: NA; V: TRBV27; size: NA; J: TRBJ2-5; DNA: TGTGCCAGCAGTTTACCGGGGAGGCCCCAGTACTTC; CDR3: CASSLPGRPQYF
D: TRBD1; V: TRBV4-3; size: NA; J: TRBJ1-1; DNA: TGCGCCAGCAGCTCCGGGGCCGGGACAGGGTGGGAAGCTTTCTTT; CDR3: CASSSGAGTGWEAFF
D: NA; V: TRBV7-9; size: NA; J: TRBJ1-5; DNA: TGTGCCAGCAGCTCAGTCAATAGCAATCAGCCCCAGCATTTT; CDR3: CASSSVNSNQPQHF
D: NA; V: TRBV6-5; size: NA; J: TRBJ1-3; DNA: TGTGCCAGCGGGGGCGTCTCGAGCTCTGGAAACACCATATATTTT; CDR3: CASGGVSSSGNTIYF
D: TRBD2; V: TRBV19; size: few; J: TRBJ2-2; DNA: TGTGCCAGTAATTGGGAGGGCCGGTCGGACACCGGGGAGCTGTTTTTT; CDR3: CASNWEGRSDTGELFF
D: TRBD2; V: TRBV5-1; size: NA; J: TRBJ2-2; DNA: TGCGCCAGCAGCTTGATTCTCGCGGGAGAAGGGAGGACCGGGGAGCTGTTTTTT; CDR3: CASSLILAGEGRTGELFF
D: TRBD2; V: TRBV19; size: NA; J: TRBJ2-3; DNA: TGTGCCAGTCGTAGCGGGAGCACAGATACGCAGTATTTT; CDR3: CASRSGSTDTQYF
D: TRBD2; V: TRBV19; size: NA; J: TRBJ2-3; DNA: TGTGCCAGTAGTATAGATCGCGGGGGGCCGAGCACAGATACGCAGTATTTT; CDR3: CASSIDRGGPSTDTQYF
D: TRBD1; V: TRBV28; size: NA; J: TRBJ2-7; DNA: TGTGCCAGCAGCCCGGGACAGGCGCGTGCCGAGCAGTACTTC; CDR3: CASSPGQARAEQYF
D: NA; V: TRBV18; size: NA; J: TRBJ1-4; DNA: TGTGCCAGCTCACCGGAGTTCAGCGGTGAAAAACTGTTTTTT; CDR3: CASSPEFSGEKLFF